This T cell receptor beta chain derives from a study of human T cells and chemical hapten exposure. Across the study: Upper back patch tests used 0.01% DPC, scored after 6 days. Study-wide findings and caveats: DPC sensitization left the count of TCRs above 1 in 1000 unchanged.

TCRdb itself ran the RACE reads through MiXCR, one entry per CDR3 protein. The sample carries 180,000 or so distinct CDR3 sequences, about 25% recorded once. Regarding time point: patch test 3, about 24 weeks after DPC sensitization. Treatment described: therapeutic diphenylcyclopropenone sensitization with weekly scalp DPC. Each donor was an alopecia patient between 18 and 70 years of age who qualified for DPC. In regard to this clonotype: Its antigen is as yet unknown. The junction departs from the called germline gene at one end, perhaps through a read error.

This specimen consisted of whole blood, obtained in connection with sensitization to the hapten diphenylcyclopropenone (DPC). This receptor was taken from a woman aged 40-49 years with alopecia areata. Some clones in this sample may be carry-over from other donors' samples.

In nucleotides, the CDR3 is TGTGTCAGCAGCCCAATGAGGGGTGAGCAGTTCTTC. Translation: CVSSPMRGEQFF. V is TRBV7-9 and J is TRBJ2-1; D is tentatively TRBD1 or TRBD2 (5 bases each). CDR3 length equals 12 residues. The germline V gene has CDR1 SEHNR and CDR2 FQNEAQ (reference sequence).